The 19 T cell receptor beta chains reported below all come from one sample, sequenced in a study of cytomegalovirus exposure and HLA in healthy donors. In the PCR, 60 Vbeta and 13 Jbeta primers were used. Measured with immunoSEQ multiplex PCR; TCRdb has only the in-frame clones, and not every one. The sample comprises roughly 150,000 clones, roughly 79% of which are singletons, and 9.7% rests with the top ten. The sequencing sample was made of PBMCs. All receptors derive from a young man in good health and CMV-seropositive.

The J gene is TRBJ1-2, the V gene TRBV6-5; maybe TRBD1 (5 bases). The CDR3 loop spans 14 amino acids. The V end lost 0 bases, the J end lost 2 bases, and 7 bases lay between the germline ends. Germline CDR1 and CDR2: MNHEY and SVGAGI. The CDR3 loop reads CASSYSGRNYGYTF. The CDR3 DNA reads as TGTGCCAGCAGTTACTCGGGGCGGAACTATGGCTACACCTTC.

This CDR3 reads CAWRDMSLSEQYF. In nucleotides, the CDR3 is TGTGCCTGGAGGGACATGAGTCTCTCGGAGCAGTACTTC. The chain couples TRBV30 to TRBJ2-7; a possible D gene is TRBD1 (5 bases). There are 13 residues in the CDR3. V gave up 3 bases and J gave up 7 bases, with 16 bases separating them. CDR1 GTSNPN and CDR2 SVGIG come from the germline V gene (reference sequence).

The chain carries TRBV19 and TRBJ2-1, with 10 nucleotides matching TRBD2. This CDR3 is 15 amino acids long. Germline V gene data show CDR1 as LNHDA and CDR2 as SQIVND (reference sequence). V shed 1 base and J 3 bases; nucleotides not matched to a gene: 0. The CDR3 protein is CASSIGLAGYNEQFF. The CDR3 DNA sequence: TGTGCCAGTAGTATAGGACTAGCGGGCTACAATGAGCAGTTCTTC.

The J gene is TRBJ2-1, the V gene TRBV11-3; 8 bases are shared with TRBD2. Trimming at V came to 1 base and at J to 8 bases, leaving 13 bases not matched to a gene. This CDR3 contains 17 residues. The germline V gene encodes CDR1 SGHNT and CDR2 YENEEA. DNA for the CDR3: TGTGCCAGCAGCTTAGGTTTTGCCGGCGGGAGGATGTATGAGCAGTTCTTC. Translating it yields CASSLGFAGGRMYEQFF.

This rearrangement joins TRBV4-1 to TRBJ1-1; D call uncertain. The CDR3 has 16 residues. Germline CDR1 and CDR2: MGHRA and YSYEKL. V was shortened by 4 bases and J by 0 bases, with 15 bases between the two germline ends. The CDR3 nucleotides read TGCGCCAGCAGCCCCAGGACGGGAGGAATGAACACTGAAGCTTTCTTT. It translates to CASSPRTGGMNTEAFF.

The gene calls are TRBV15 and TRBJ1-3; D might be TRBD1 (6 bases). The CDR3 contains 17 residues. The V end was cut by 0 bases, the J end by 0 bases, with 12 bases between. Germline CDR1 reads LNHNV; CDR2 reads YYDKDF (reference sequence). The CDR3 DNA reads TGTGCCACCAGCAGAGACGGCAGGGGATACTCTGGAAACACCATATATTTT. Translation: CATSRDGRGYSGNTIYF.

The genes are TRBV28 and TRBJ1-1; D possibly corresponds to TRBD1 (5 bases). Germline values: CDR1 MDHEN, CDR2 SYDVKM. The ends were cut back, 6 bases at V and 5 bases at J, with 19 bases in the middle. CDR3 size: 15 residues. The CDR3 loop is CASSPPQGSRTEAFF. The CDR3 DNA reads as TGTGCCAGCAGCCCTCCCCAGGGATCGCGAACTGAAGCTTTCTTT.

CDR3 protein: CASSTGTGGFGELFF. The CDR3 coding sequence is TGTGCCAGCAGTACCGGGACAGGGGGCTTTGGGGAGCTGTTTTTT. The rearrangement links TRBV27 to TRBJ2-2, with 12 bases lining up with TRBD1. The germline V gene has CDR1 MNHEY and CDR2 SMNVEV (reference sequence). V gave up 5 bases and J gave up 8 bases; unmatched junction bases: 6. The CDR3 runs 15 residues.

There are a few counts of this clone. The chain carries TRBV7-8 and TRBJ1-1; D remains unclear. CDR3 length: 13 amino acids. Germline V gene data show CDR1 as SGHVS and CDR2 as FQNEAQ. V dropped 1 base and J dropped 7 bases, with 10 bases sitting between them. CDR3: CASSLGRLDEAFF. The CDR3 DNA follows: TGTGCCAGCAGCTTAGGCAGGTTAGATGAAGCTTTCTTT.

This chain joins TRBV19 and TRBJ1-1; D perhaps matches TRBD1 (6 bases). V lost 8 bases to trimming and J lost 5 bases, with 18 bases between them. Germline CDR1 and CDR2: LNHDA and SQIVND (reference sequence). This CDR3 is built from 14 residues. The CDR3 protein is CASSPGGAGTEAFF. The CDR3 region has the DNA TGTGCCAGTTCCCCGGGGGGGGCGGGAACTGAAGCTTTCTTT.

The chain has TRBV9 and TRBJ2-7; D unclear. Trimming shortened V by 2 bases and J by 0 bases, and 9 bases separated the two germline ends. The CDR3 runs to 14 residues. Germline V lookup: CDR1 SGDLS, CDR2 YYNGEE. CDR3 sequence reads: CASSVSLSSYEQYF. Here the CDR3 DNA reads TGTGCCAGCAGCGTCTCATTGAGCTCCTACGAGCAGTACTTC.

This clone was observed a single time. This sequence joins TRBV9 and TRBJ1-2; D is perhaps TRBD1 (5 bases). CDR3 length equals 13 residues. CDR1 and CDR2 from the germline V gene are SGDLS and YYNGEE. Between the trimmed V and J ends, which lost 4 bases and 7 bases, there was a span of 14 bases. The CDR3 coding sequence is TGTGCCAGCAGCAGCGGGGACCGACCTGGCTACACCTTC. Protein product: CASSSGDRPGYTF. The full variable domain, completed using reference TRBV9 and TRBJ1-2, is DSGVTQTPKHLITATGQRVTLRCSPRSGDLSVYWYQQSLDQGLQFLIQYYNGEERAKGNILERFSAQQFPDLHSELNLSSLELGDSALYFCASSSGDRPGYTFGSGTRLTVV.

CDR3 sequence (DNA): TGCAGCGTTGCGTTAGCGGGGCGGTACAATGAGCAGTTCTTC. Its protein product is CSVALAGRYNEQFF. The chain combines TRBV29-1 with TRBJ2-1, with 8 positions matching TRBD2. CDR1 and CDR2 (germline): SQVTM, ANQGSEA. Trimming took 4 bases from V and 4 from J; bases not matched to a gene: 6. The CDR3 is 14 residues long.

In this sample, this clone turned up once. V and J are TRBV6-6 and TRBJ1-1, with a tentative D call TRBD1 (5 bases). The V gene's germline CDR1 is MNHNY and CDR2 SVGAGI (reference sequence). The CDR3 length is 14 residues. V was pared by 2 bases and J by 6 bases, with 13 bases between. The DNA for the CDR3 is TGTGCCAGCAGTTACGGAGGGGCTTTGTCTGAAGCTTTCTTT. Translation gives CASSYGGALSEAFF.

The DNA of the CDR3 is TGCGCCAGCAGCCAGAAGTGGGACAGGGGTCCTCCTGCCCGCGAGCAGTACTTC. Its protein is CASSQKWDRGPPAREQYF. The chain recombines TRBV4-1 with TRBJ2-7; 10 bases align to TRBD1. CDR1 and CDR2 from the germline V gene are MGHRA and YSYEKL. The CDR3 sequence is 18 residues long. V was clipped by 3 bases and J by 6 bases; unmatched bases: 17.

The chain joins TRBV14 to TRBJ1-2, with a weak D call TRBD1 (5 bases). This CDR3 is built from 16 residues. V was cut by 1 base and J by 1 base, with 13 bases left in between. CDR1 SGHDN and CDR2 FVKESK come from the germline V gene. CDR3 in DNA: TGTGCCAGCAGCCAAGTAGGGGTCACCGGTAACTATGGCTACACCTTC. Protein sequence: CASSQVGVTGNYGYTF.

V and J are TRBV15 and TRBJ2-1; TRBD1 matches 7 bases. Germline lookup yields CDR1 LNHNV and CDR2 YYDKDF (reference sequence). The CDR3 has 13 residues. The junction had 4 bases not matched to a gene; V was cut back by 5 bases and J by 6 bases. The CDR3 is CATSGQGVNEQFF. The CDR3 DNA reads as TGTGCCACCAGCGGCCAGGGGGTCAATGAGCAGTTCTTC. Drawing the rest from reference TRBV15 and TRBJ2-1, the complete variable domain is DAMVIQNPRYQVTQFGKPVTLSCSQTLNHNVMYWYQQKSSQAPKLLFHYYDKDFNNEADTPDNFQSRRPNTSFCFLDIRSPGLGDTAMYLCATSGQGVNEQFFGPGTRLTVL.

The chain is built from TRBV5-4 and TRBJ2-7, with 7 bases lining up with TRBD1. CDR1 is SGHNT, CDR2 YYREEE, per germline (reference sequence). The ends lost 4 bases at V and 1 base at J; junction bases unmatched: 2. This CDR3 comprises 13 residues. CDR3 in DNA: TGTGCCAGCAGCCCGGGACAGTCCTACGAGCAGTACTTC. Amino acid sequence: CASSPGQSYEQYF. Filled out from reference TRBV5-4 and TRBJ2-7, the complete variable domain reads ETGVTQSPTHLIKTRGQQVTLRCSSQSGHNTVSWYQQALGQGPQFIFQYYREEENGRGNFPPRFSGLQFPNYSSELNVNALELDDSALYLCASSPGQSYEQYFGPGTRLTVT.

The rearrangement links TRBV5-1 to TRBJ2-5; 9 bases map to TRBD1. CDR1 and CDR2 (germline): SGHRS, YFSETQ. The CDR3 is 16 residues long. V was clipped by 0 bases and J by 4 bases; unmatched bases: 7. The CDR3 here is CASSLGPTGGVETQYF. The CDR3 nucleotides are TGCGCCAGCAGCTTGGGGCCGACAGGGGGAGTAGAGACCCAGTACTTC.